One sample yielded the 19 T cell receptor beta chains listed below, sequenced in a study of blood T cell repertoires in COVID-19. Repertoires were generated with immunoSEQ multiplex PCR, while TCRdb's copy carries only in-frame clones and drops some. The sample lists about 260,000 clones; about four fifths were seen once. Sequencing used peripheral blood. The receptors derive from a middle-aged woman who had recovered from COVID-19.

The chain recombines TRBV5-4 with TRBJ1-4, with TRBD1 matching 8 bases. Unmatched junction bases numbered 4, after V lost 4 bases and J lost 2 bases. CDR1 SGHNT and CDR2 YYREEE come from the germline V gene (reference sequence). The CDR3 is 15 amino acids. The CDR3 spells CASSQGTGTNEKLFF. The DNA for the CDR3 is TGTGCCAGCAGCCAAGGGACAGGTACTAATGAAAAACTGTTTTTT.

This clone was seen a single time. This chain uses TRBV2 with TRBJ2-2, with 10 bases aligning to TRBD1. V shed 7 bases, J shed 4 bases, and the junction held 15 bases outside the gene matches. The germline CDR1 and CDR2 sequences are SNHLY and FYNNEI. The CDR3 consists of 18 residues. The CDR3 protein is CASTDPRGTGEVTGELFF. CDR3 nucleotides: TGTGCCAGCACCGATCCCCGGGGGACAGGGGAAGTCACCGGGGAGCTGTTTTTT.

The chain couples TRBV19 to TRBJ1-3; D uncertain. The V end was cut by 6 bases, the J end by 0 bases, with 6 bases between. CDR3 length equals 13 residues. Germline values: CDR1 LNHDA, CDR2 SQIVND (reference sequence). This chain's CDR3 is CASRHSSGNTIYF. CDR3 DNA sequence: TGTGCCAGTAGACACAGCTCTGGAAACACCATATATTTT.

The rearrangement links TRBV5-6 to TRBJ2-1; D is perhaps TRBD1 (5 bases). This CDR3 comprises 17 residues. Germline loops: CDR1 SGHDT, CDR2 YYEEEE. Trimming removed 3 bases at V and 3 bases at J, with 19 bases between. The CDR3: CASSSRQQGWHYNEQFF. The CDR3 bases are TGTGCCAGCAGCTCAAGACAGCAAGGGTGGCACTACAATGAGCAGTTCTTC.

The chain employs TRBV29-1 and TRBJ2-7; no definite D call. The CDR3 consists of 12 residues. V dropped 2 bases and J dropped 0 bases, with 5 bases sitting between them. The germline CDR1 and CDR2 sequences are SQVTM and ANQGSEA. The CDR3 region is CSVENNSYEQYF. Written as DNA, the CDR3 is TGCAGCGTTGAAAACAACTCCTACGAGCAGTACTTC.

The chain joins TRBV6-1 to TRBJ1-2; the match to TRBD1 covers 8 bases. Germline V gene lookup returns CDR1 MNHNS and CDR2 SASEGT. The length of the CDR3 is 15 residues. With 4 bases clipped from V and 7 bases from J, the junction kept 11 bases outside the gene matches. CDR3 sequence reads: CASSVATGVKGGYTF. As DNA, the CDR3 is TGTGCCAGCAGTGTAGCGACAGGGGTAAAGGGTGGCTACACCTTC.

The chain uses TRBV5-1 and TRBJ1-6, with D perhaps TRBD1 (5 bases). Trimming removed 4 bases from V and 13 bases from J, with 24 bases in between. This CDR3 region has 16 residues. Germline CDR1 reads SGHRS; CDR2 reads YFSETQ. Here the CDR3 reads CASSPRRGGGTLPLHF. The CDR3, as DNA: TGCGCCAGCAGCCCGAGGCGGGGTGGAGGGACGTTGCCCCTCCACTTT.

The chain has TRBV5-5 and TRBJ1-2, with D possibly being TRBD1 (6 bases). The V end lost 1 base, the J end lost 6 bases, and 13 bases lay between the germline ends. This CDR3 comprises 14 residues. Germline CDR1 reads SGHKS; CDR2 reads YYEKEE (reference sequence). CDR3 protein: CASSLRGIPDGYTF. CDR3 in DNA: TGTGCCAGCAGCTTGAGGGGGATTCCGGATGGCTACACCTTC.

V gene TRBV6-1 combines with J gene TRBJ1-2; a weak D match, TRBD1 (5 bases). V lost 2 bases, J lost 7 bases, and 11 bases lay in between. The CDR3 runs 13 residues. Germline CDR1 reads MNHNS; CDR2 reads SASEGT. The CDR3 nucleotides read TGTGCCAGCAGTGAAAGGGGTCGAGCTGGCTACACCTTC. This encodes CASSERGRAGYTF.

This chain connects TRBV11-2 to TRBJ2-1, with a possible D match to TRBD1 (5 bases). The germline V gene has CDR1 SGHAT and CDR2 FQNNGV. Trimming removed 5 bases from V and 10 bases from J, with 18 bases in between. The CDR3 is 14 amino acids. CDR3 in amino acids: CASSTMQGLKEQFF. DNA for the CDR3: TGTGCCAGCAGCACTATGCAGGGATTGAAGGAGCAGTTCTTC. Combining the CDR3 with reference TRBV11-2 and TRBJ2-1 gives the whole variable domain EAGVAQSPRYKIIEKRQSVAFWCNPISGHATLYWYQQILGQGPKLLIQFQNNGVVDDSQLPKDRFSAERLKGVDSTLKIQPAKLEDSAVYLCASSTMQGLKEQFFGPGTRLTVL.

The chain recombines TRBV7-9 with TRBJ2-5; D may be TRBD2 (7 bases). The CDR3 sequence is 18 residues long. CDR1 SEHNR and CDR2 FQNEAQ come from the germline V gene (reference sequence). The ends were cut back, 5 bases at V and 5 bases at J, with 27 bases in the middle. The CDR3 DNA is TGTGCCAGCAGCAGCGGGAAAGTTACAGGGCCCATCCTCGAGACCCAGTACTTC. It yields the protein CASSSGKVTGPILETQYF.

The rearrangement joins TRBV29-1 to TRBJ1-2; D perhaps matches TRBD1 (5 bases). Germline V lookup: CDR1 SQVTM, CDR2 ANQGSEA. Trimming took off 1 base at V and 8 bases at J, with 11 bases between the two ends. The CDR3 sequence is 12 residues long. The CDR3 spells CSVEGWDSGYTF. Written as DNA, the CDR3 is TGCAGCGTTGAAGGATGGGACTCCGGCTACACCTTC.

V and J are TRBV5-1 and TRBJ1-2; D unclear. V was trimmed by 4 bases and J by 0 bases, leaving 10 bases between them. This CDR3 has 14 amino acids. Germline V gene sequence: CDR1 SGHRS, CDR2 YFSETQ. CDR3 amino acids: CASSPPGPNYGYTF. The CDR3 coding sequence is TGCGCCAGCAGCCCTCCGGGTCCTAACTATGGCTACACCTTC.

The chain uses TRBV28 and TRBJ2-2; 10 positions agree with TRBD2. Per the germline V gene, CDR1 is MDHEN and CDR2 is SYDVKM. Trimming removed 7 bases from V and 5 bases from J; junction bases left unmatched: 7. The CDR3 is made up of 15 amino acids. The CDR3 region has the DNA TGTGCCAGCAACATAGCGGGGGGCGCTACCGGGGAGCTGTTTTTT. Its translation: CASNIAGGATGELFF.

Only a few counts were recorded for this clone. The rearrangement uses TRBV7-7 and TRBJ2-2; tentatively, D is TRBD2 (5 bases). V lost 1 base, J lost 5 bases, and 11 bases lay in between. The CDR3 runs 15 residues. Germline V gene data show CDR1 as SSHAT and CDR2 as FNYEAQ (reference sequence). The chain's CDR3 is CASSLDGRRTGELFF. The CDR3 region has the DNA TGTGCCAGCAGCTTAGACGGGCGGAGGACCGGGGAGCTGTTTTTT.

Here the CDR3 reads CASSPGTTLNEQFF. CDR3 bases: TGTGCCAGCAGCCCCGGGACTACCCTCAATGAGCAGTTCTTC. The chain uses TRBV3-1 (or the pseudogene TRBV3-2) and TRBJ2-1; 7 bases fit TRBD2. The germline CDR1 and CDR2 sequences are LGHDT and YNNKEL (reference sequence). The CDR3 loop spans 14 amino acids. V trimming: 4 bases; J trimming: 6 bases; junction bases outside the gene matches: 6.

The table lists this clone with a count of one. J is TRBJ2-1 and V is TRBV24-1; 12 bases fit TRBD2. Per the germline V gene, CDR1 is KGHDR and CDR2 is SFDVKD. V lost 0 bases and J lost 13; bases outside the gene matches: 3. The length of the CDR3 is 14 residues. The CDR3 sequence is CATSDLTSGGHQFF. CDR3 coding DNA: TGTGCCACCAGTGATTTGACTAGCGGGGGGCACCAGTTCTTC.

The CDR3 DNA follows: TGCGCCAGCAGACAGGGGGCAAGTAATGAAAAACTGTTTTTT. This codes for CASRQGASNEKLFF. V gene TRBV4-1 combines with J gene TRBJ1-4, with 9 bases fitting TRBD1. CDR3 length: 14 residues. Germline lookup yields CDR1 MGHRA and CDR2 YSYEKL. The J segment lost 4 bases and the V segment lost 6 bases, leaving 3 bases of the junction unmatched.

The chain links TRBV5-1 to TRBJ1-2; D might be TRBD1 (6 bases). Germline loops: CDR1 SGHRS, CDR2 YFSETQ. V lost 2 bases to trimming and J lost 5 bases, with 7 bases between them. The CDR3 extends over 12 amino acids. CDR3 coding DNA: TGCGCCAGCAGCTTTACAGGGTATGGCTACACCTTC. It yields the protein CASSFTGYGYTF.